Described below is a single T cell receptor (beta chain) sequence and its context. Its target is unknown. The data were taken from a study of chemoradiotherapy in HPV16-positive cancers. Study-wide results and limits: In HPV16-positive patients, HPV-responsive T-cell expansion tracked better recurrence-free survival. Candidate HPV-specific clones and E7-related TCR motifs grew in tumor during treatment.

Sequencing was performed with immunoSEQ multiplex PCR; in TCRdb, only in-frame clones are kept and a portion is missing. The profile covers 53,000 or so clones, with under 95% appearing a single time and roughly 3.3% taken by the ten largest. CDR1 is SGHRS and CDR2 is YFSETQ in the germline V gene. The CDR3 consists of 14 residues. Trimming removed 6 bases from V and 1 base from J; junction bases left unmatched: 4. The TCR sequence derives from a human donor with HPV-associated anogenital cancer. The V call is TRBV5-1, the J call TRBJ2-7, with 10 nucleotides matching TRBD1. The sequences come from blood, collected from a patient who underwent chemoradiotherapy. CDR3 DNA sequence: TGCGCCAGCACCCCGGGACAGGGGTCCTACGAGCAGTACTTC. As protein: CASTPGQGSYEQYF.